This is a list of T cell receptor beta chains from one sample in a study of shared clonotypes between healthy human individuals. The method was immunoSEQ multiplex PCR; TCRdb's version includes in-frame clones alone and lacks a portion of them. Of about 1.1 million clones listed, 70% to 80% are singletons. The sample consisted of memory CD4+ T cells from PBMCs. These receptors came from a man aged 18 to 30 in good health. Some clones in this sample may be carry-over from other donors' samples. Each CDR3 is given with its conserved first and last residue. Each record gives: J gene, clone size, D gene, V gene, CDR3 protein, CDR3 DNA. D genes are given only for firm matches. Clone size, where shown, is once, few, many, or a class for clones that have expanded.

J: TRBJ2-5; size: many; D: TRBD2; V: TRBV29-1; CDR3: CSVNLAGGIQETQYF; DNA: TGCAGCGTGAACCTAGCGGGAGGGATCCAAGAGACCCAGTACTTC
J: TRBJ2-7; size: -; D: -; V: TRBV9; CDR3: CASSVDGGQSYEQYF; DNA: TGTGCCAGCAGCGTAGATGGGGGGCAATCCTACGAGCAGTACTTC
J: TRBJ1-4; size: few; D: TRBD1; V: TRBV7-2; CDR3: CASSLEGGTGLEKLFF; DNA: TGTGCCAGCAGCTTAGAGGGAGGGACAGGCCTTGAAAAACTGTTTTTT
J: TRBJ1-1; size: -; D: -; V: TRBV11-2; CDR3: CASSLGRVEAFF; DNA: TGTGCCAGCAGCTTAGGCAGGGTGGAAGCTTTCTTT
J: TRBJ2-1; size: -; D: -; V: TRBV19; CDR3: CAGPLTQSEQFF; DNA: TGTGCCGGACCGCTAACACAATCCGAGCAGTTCTTC
J: TRBJ1-1; size: few; D: TRBD1; V: TRBV10-3; CDR3: CAIRDRGNMNTEAFF; DNA: TGTGCCATCAGAGACAGGGGCAATATGAACACTGAAGCTTTCTTT
J: TRBJ2-5; size: -; D: TRBD1; V: TRBV4-2; CDR3: CASSQGTGTETQYF; DNA: TGTGCCAGCAGCCAAGGGACAGGGACGGAGACCCAGTACTTC
J: TRBJ2-1; size: -; D: -; V: TRBV5-4; CDR3: CASSLGRALGEQFF; DNA: TGTGCCAGCAGCTTGGGGCGAGCCCTCGGTGAGCAGTTCTTC
J: TRBJ1-4; size: -; D: -; V: TRBV5-1; CDR3: CASSLAGGPADEKLFF; DNA: TGCGCCAGCAGCTTGGCCGGGGGCCCCGCCGATGAAAAACTGTTTTTT
J: TRBJ1-5; size: few; D: TRBD1; V: TRBV27; CDR3: CASSFRGSNQPQHF; DNA: TGTGCCAGCAGTTTCAGGGGGAGCAATCAGCCCCAGCATTTT
J: TRBJ2-1; size: few; D: -; V: TRBV27; CDR3: CASSLSMKTRPNNEQFF; DNA: TGTGCCAGCAGTTTATCGATGAAAACCCGCCCGAACAATGAGCAGTTCTTC
J: TRBJ1-5; size: -; D: -; V: TRBV30; CDR3: CAWSIPSPSNQPQHF; DNA: TGTGCCTGGAGTATCCCCAGCCCGAGCAATCAGCCCCAGCATTTT
J: TRBJ2-4; size: many; D: -; V: TRBV5-1; CDR3: CASSLELAKNIQYF; DNA: TGCGCCAGCAGCTTGGAACTAGCCAAAAACATTCAGTACTTC
J: TRBJ2-3; size: -; D: TRBD2; V: TRBV9; CDR3: CASSGIEGLDGDTQYF; DNA: TGTGCCAGCAGCGGGATTGAGGGACTAGACGGAGATACGCAGTATTTT
J: TRBJ2-7; size: -; D: -; V: TRBV25-1; CDR3: CASSHDSYEQYF; DNA: TGTGCCAGCAGTCACGACTCCTACGAGCAGTACTTC